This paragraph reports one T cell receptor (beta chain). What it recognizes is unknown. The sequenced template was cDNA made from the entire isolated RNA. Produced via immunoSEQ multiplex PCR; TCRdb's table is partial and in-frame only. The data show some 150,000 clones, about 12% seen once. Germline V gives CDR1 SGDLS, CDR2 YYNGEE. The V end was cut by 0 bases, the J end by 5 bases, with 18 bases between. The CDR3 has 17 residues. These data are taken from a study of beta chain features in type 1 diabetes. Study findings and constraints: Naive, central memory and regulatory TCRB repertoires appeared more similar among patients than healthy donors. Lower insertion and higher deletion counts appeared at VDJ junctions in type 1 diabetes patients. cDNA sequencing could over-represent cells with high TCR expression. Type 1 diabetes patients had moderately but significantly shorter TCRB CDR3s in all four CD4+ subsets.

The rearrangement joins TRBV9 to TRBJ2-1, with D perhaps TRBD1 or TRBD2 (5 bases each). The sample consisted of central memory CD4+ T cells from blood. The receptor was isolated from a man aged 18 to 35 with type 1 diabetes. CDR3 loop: CASSVARVTGPHNEQFF. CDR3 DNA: TGTGCCAGCAGCGTAGCGAGGGTTACGGGACCACACAATGAGCAGTTCTTC.